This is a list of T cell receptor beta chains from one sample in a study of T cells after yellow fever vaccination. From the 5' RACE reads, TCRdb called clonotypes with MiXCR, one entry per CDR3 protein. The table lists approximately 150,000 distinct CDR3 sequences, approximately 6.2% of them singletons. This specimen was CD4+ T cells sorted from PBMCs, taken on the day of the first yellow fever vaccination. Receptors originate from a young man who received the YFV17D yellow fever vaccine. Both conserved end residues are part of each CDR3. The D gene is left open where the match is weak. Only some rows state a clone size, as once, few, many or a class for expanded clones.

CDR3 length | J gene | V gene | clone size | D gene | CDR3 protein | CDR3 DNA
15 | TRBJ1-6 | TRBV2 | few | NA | CASSEELTRGSPLHF | TGTGCCAGCAGTGAAGAATTAACCAGGGGTTCACCCCTCCACTTT
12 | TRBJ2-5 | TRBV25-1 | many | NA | CASRGVGETQYF | TGTGCCAGCAGGGGGGTGGGGGAGACCCAGTACTTC
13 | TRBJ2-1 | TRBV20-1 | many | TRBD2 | CSALAGPVGEQFF | TGCAGTGCCTTAGCGGGGCCCGTTGGGGAGCAGTTCTTC
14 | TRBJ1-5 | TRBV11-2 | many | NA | CASSLTEGNQPQHF | TGTGCCAGCAGCTTAACCGAGGGCAATCAGCCCCAGCATTTT
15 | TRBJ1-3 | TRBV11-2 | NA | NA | CASSLDRHSGNTIYF | TGTGCCAGCAGCTTAGACAGACACTCTGGAAACACCATATATTTT
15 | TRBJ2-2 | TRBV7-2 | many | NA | CASSPLGLSTGELFF | TGTGCCAGCAGCCCACTCGGTTTGAGTACCGGGGAGCTGTTTTTT
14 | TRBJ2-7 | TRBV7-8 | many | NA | CASSLGRVSYEQYF | TGTGCCAGCAGCTTGGGAAGGGTATCCTACGAGCAGTACTTC
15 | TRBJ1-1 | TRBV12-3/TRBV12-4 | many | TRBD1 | CASSPTGQGVTEAFF | TGTGCCAGCAGTCCCACGGGACAGGGGGTGACTGAAGCTTTCTTT
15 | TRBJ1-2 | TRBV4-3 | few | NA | CASSQDGTHMGGYTF | TGCGCCAGCAGCCAAGATGGGACACATATGGGCGGCTACACCTTC
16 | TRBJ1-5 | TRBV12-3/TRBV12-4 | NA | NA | CASSVRLDYSNQPQHF | TGTGCCAGCAGTGTCCGGTTGGACTATAGCAATCAGCCCCAGCATTTT
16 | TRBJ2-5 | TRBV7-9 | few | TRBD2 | CASSLSGTSHSETQYF | TGTGCCAGCAGCTTATCAGGGACTAGTCACTCAGAGACCCAGTACTTC
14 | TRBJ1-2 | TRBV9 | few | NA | CASSVDLGGYGYTF | TGTGCCAGCAGCGTAGACTTGGGGGGCTATGGCTACACCTTC
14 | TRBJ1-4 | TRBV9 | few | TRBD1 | CASSADRGGEKLFF | TGTGCCAGCAGCGCTGACAGGGGAGGTGAAAAACTGTTTTTT
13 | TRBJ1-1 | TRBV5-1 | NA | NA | CASTGGFGTEAFF | TGCGCCAGCACCGGGGGCTTCGGGACTGAAGCTTTCTTT
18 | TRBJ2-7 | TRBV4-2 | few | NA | CASSQDRNSGVNSYEQYF | TGTGCCAGCAGCCAAGATCGGAATTCGGGGGTAAACTCCTACGAGCAGTACTTC
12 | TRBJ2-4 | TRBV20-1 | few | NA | CSAREILNIQYF | TGCAGTGCTAGAGAGATCCTAAACATTCAGTACTTC
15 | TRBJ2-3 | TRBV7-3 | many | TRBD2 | CASSLDPSGTDTQYF | TGTGCCAGCAGCTTAGATCCTAGCGGGACAGATACGCAGTATTTT
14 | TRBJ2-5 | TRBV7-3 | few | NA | CASSFGQSRETQYF | TGTGCCAGCAGCTTCGGACAGTCACGGGAGACCCAGTACTTC
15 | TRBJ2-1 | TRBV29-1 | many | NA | CSVVRVAGQLGEQFF | TGCAGCGTTGTTAGGGTCGCGGGGCAGCTGGGTGAGCAGTTCTTC
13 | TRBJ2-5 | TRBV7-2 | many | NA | CASSFHVRETQYF | TGTGCCAGCAGCTTCCATGTTAGGGAGACCCAGTACTTC
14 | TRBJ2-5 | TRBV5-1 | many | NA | CASSLSPGSETQYF | TGCGCCAGCAGCTTGTCGCCTGGGAGCGAGACCCAGTACTTC
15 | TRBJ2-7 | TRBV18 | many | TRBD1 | CASSPPTGGAYEQYF | TGTGCCAGCTCACCACCTACAGGGGGCGCCTACGAGCAGTACTTC
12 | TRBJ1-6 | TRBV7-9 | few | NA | CASSPFNSPLHF | TGTGCCAGCAGCCCATTTAATTCACCCCTCCACTTT
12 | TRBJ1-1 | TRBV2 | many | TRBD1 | CASSGQGTEAFF | TGTGCCAGCAGCGGACAGGGGACTGAAGCTTTCTTT
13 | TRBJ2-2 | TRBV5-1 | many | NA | CASSLDRGGELFF | TGCGCCAGCAGCTTGGATCGGGGAGGGGAGCTGTTTTTT
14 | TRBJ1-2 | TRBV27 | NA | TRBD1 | CASSFNRGLDGYTF | TGTGCCAGCAGTTTCAACAGGGGGCTGGATGGCTACACCTTC
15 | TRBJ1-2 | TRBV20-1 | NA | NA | CSARDPGGVNYGYTF | TGCAGTGCTAGAGATCCGGGAGGGGTGAACTATGGCTACACCTTC
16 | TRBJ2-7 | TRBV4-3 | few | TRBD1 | CASSQGGQGGYYEQYF | TGCGCCAGCAGCCAAGGAGGACAGGGAGGATACTACGAGCAGTACTTC
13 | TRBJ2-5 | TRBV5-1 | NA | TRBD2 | CASSKERGETQYF | TGCGCCAGCAGTAAAGAGCGGGGAGAGACCCAGTACTTC
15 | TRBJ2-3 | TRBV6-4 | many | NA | CASPVLATSTDTQYF | TGTGCCAGCCCGGTCCTGGCGACTAGCACAGATACGCAGTATTTT
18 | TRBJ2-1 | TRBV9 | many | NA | CASSSAGANPLSYNEQFF | TGTGCCAGCAGCTCCGCCGGGGCAAACCCCCTTTCCTACAATGAGCAGTTCTTC
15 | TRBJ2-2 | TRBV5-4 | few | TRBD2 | CASSLRGRNTGELFF | TGTGCCAGCAGCCTGCGGGGGAGGAACACCGGGGAGCTGTTTTTT
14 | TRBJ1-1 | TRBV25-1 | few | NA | CASMNFGGNTEAFF | TGTGCCAGCATGAACTTCGGGGGGAACACTGAAGCTTTCTTT
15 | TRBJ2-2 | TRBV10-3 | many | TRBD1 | CAINQGERNTGELFF | TGTGCCATCAATCAGGGGGAAAGGAACACCGGGGAGCTGTTTTTT
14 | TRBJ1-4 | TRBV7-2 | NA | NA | CASSPRPAPEKLFF | TGTGCCAGCAGCCCCCGCCCGGCGCCTGAAAAACTGTTTTTT
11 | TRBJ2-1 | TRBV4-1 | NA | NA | CASSQEPEQFF | TGCGCCAGCAGCCAAGAGCCTGAGCAGTTCTTC
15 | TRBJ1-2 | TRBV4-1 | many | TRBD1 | CASSQARQGADGYTF | TGCGCCAGCAGCCAAGCACGACAGGGGGCAGATGGCTACACCTTC
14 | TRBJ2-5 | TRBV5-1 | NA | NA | CASSPGPQGETQYF | TGCGCCAGCAGCCCCGGGCCCCAAGGGGAGACCCAGTACTTC
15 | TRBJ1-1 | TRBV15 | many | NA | CATSRAGGLNTEAFF | TGTGCCACCAGCAGGGCAGGAGGATTGAACACTGAAGCTTTCTTT
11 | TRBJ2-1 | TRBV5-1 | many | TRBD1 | CASSSDRVPFF | TGCGCCAGCAGCTCGGACAGGGTCCCGTTCTTC
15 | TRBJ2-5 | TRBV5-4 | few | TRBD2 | CASSGLAGGPETQYF | TGTGCCAGCAGCGGATTGGCGGGGGGGCCCGAGACCCAGTACTTC
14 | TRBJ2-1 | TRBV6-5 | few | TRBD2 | CASSYSYGGNEQFF | TGTGCCAGCAGTTACTCGTACGGGGGGAATGAGCAGTTCTTC
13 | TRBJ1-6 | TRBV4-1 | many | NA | CASSPPHNSPLHF | TGCGCCAGCAGCCCCCCGCATAATTCACCCCTCCACTTT
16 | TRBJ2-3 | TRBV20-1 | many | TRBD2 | CSARDFLRGGSDTQYF | TGCAGTGCTAGAGATTTCCTCCGGGGGGGTTCAGATACGCAGTATTTT
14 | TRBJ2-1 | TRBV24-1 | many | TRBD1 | CATSDPGQYNEQFF | TGTGCCACCAGTGATCCGGGACAGTACAATGAGCAGTTCTTC
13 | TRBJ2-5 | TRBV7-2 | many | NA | CASSLGGDRTQYF | TGTGCCAGCAGCTTAGGGGGGGATAGGACCCAGTACTTC
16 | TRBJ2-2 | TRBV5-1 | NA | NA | CASSWRGPPNTGELFF | TGCGCCAGCAGCTGGAGGGGTCCCCCGAACACCGGGGAGCTGTTTTTT
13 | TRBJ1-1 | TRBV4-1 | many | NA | CASSLGSGAEAFF | TGCGCCAGCAGCCTGGGTTCAGGCGCTGAAGCTTTCTTT
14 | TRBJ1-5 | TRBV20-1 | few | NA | CSAGGGGSTQPQHF | TGCAGTGCTGGGGGGGGGGGCTCAACTCAGCCCCAGCATTTT